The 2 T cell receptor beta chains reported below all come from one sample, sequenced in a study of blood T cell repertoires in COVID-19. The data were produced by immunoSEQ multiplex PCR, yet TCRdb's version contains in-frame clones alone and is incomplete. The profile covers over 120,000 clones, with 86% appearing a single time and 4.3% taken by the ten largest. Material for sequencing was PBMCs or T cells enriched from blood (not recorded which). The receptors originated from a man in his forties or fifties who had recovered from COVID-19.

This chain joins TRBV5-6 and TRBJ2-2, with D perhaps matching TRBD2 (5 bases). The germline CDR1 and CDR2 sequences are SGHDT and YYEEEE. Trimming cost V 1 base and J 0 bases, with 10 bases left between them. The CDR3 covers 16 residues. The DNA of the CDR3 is TGTGCCAGCAGCTTGTTTGGCGGGCCGAACACCGGGGAGCTGTTTTTT. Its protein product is CASSLFGGPNTGELFF.

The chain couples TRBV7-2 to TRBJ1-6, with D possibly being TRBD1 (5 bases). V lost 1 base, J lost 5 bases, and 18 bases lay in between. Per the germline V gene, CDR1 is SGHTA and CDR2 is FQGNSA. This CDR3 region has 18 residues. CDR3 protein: CASSLGLAVGQNNSPLHF. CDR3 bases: TGTGCCAGCAGCTTAGGCCTAGCGGTTGGACAAAATAATTCACCCCTCCACTTT. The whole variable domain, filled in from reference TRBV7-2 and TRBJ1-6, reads GAGVSQSPSNKVTEKGKDVELRCDPISGHTALYWYRQSLGQGLEFLIYFQGNSAPDKSGLPSDRFSAERTGGSVSTLTIQRTQQEDSAVYLCASSLGLAVGQNNSPLHFGNGTRLTVT.